The clone carrying this T cell receptor (beta chain) was picked up a small number of times. Antigen specificity is unknown. V shed 4 bases and J 8 bases; nucleotides not matched to a gene: 7. Germline V gene sequence: CDR1 MNHNY, CDR2 SVGAGI (reference sequence). The CDR3 length is 14 residues. The data belong to a study of cytomegalovirus exposure and HLA in healthy donors. The overall study: The study's early data release held about 85 million unique TCRs from HLA-typed donors. Whole-study findings and limits: A later analysis found common viral pathogens apparently linked to several of the most significant clusters. Serostatus for CMV was the only available immune exposure information.

The PCR contained 60 Vbeta and 13 Jbeta primers. Here immunoSEQ multiplex PCR was the method, and the copy in TCRdb shows in-frame clones only, minus some. The sample holds over 75,000 clones, 79% seen once. The specimen sequenced was PBMCs. The clonotype was recovered from a male donor in good health and CMV-seropositive. The chain uses TRBV6-6 and TRBJ1-5; 8 bases are shared with TRBD1. CDR3 region: CASSSSGGVEPQHF. CDR3 coding DNA: TGTGCCAGCAGTTCTTCAGGGGGCGTGGAGCCCCAGCATTTT.